Below, 4 T cell receptor beta chains from the same sample are listed, as sequenced in a study of blood T cell repertoires in COVID-19. Sequenced by immunoSEQ multiplex PCR; TCRdb stores in-frame clones only, minus some. Of tens of thousands of clones listed, around 80% are singletons. What was sequenced was peripheral blood. These receptors all stem from a man at least 80 years old with active or convalescent COVID-19.

The V call is TRBV4-2, the J call TRBJ2-7; 8 bases align to TRBD2. The CDR3 is made up of 18 amino acids. Per the germline V gene, CDR1 is LGHNA and CDR2 is YNFKEQ. Trimming removed 1 base from V and 2 bases from J; junction bases left unmatched: 13. CDR3 in amino acids: CASSQAISGAGATYEQYF. CDR3 nucleotides: TGTGCCAGCAGCCAAGCAATAAGTGGAGCGGGGGCTACCTACGAGCAGTACTTC.

The CDR3 loop reads CASSLGQVNNSPLHF. CDR3 nucleotides: TGCGCCAGCAGCTTGGGGCAGGTGAATAATTCACCCCTCCACTTT. The V call is TRBV5-1, the J call TRBJ1-6; unclear D gene. V was shortened by 0 bases and J by 5 bases, with 9 bases between the two germline ends. The CDR3 covers 15 residues. Per the germline V gene, CDR1 is SGHRS and CDR2 is YFSETQ. Drawing the rest from reference TRBV5-1 and TRBJ1-6, the complete variable domain is KAGVTQTPRYLIKTRGQQVTLSCSPISGHRSVSWYQQTPGQGLQFLFEYFSETQRNKGNFPGRFSGRQFSNSRSEMNVSTLELGDSALYLCASSLGQVNNSPLHFGNGTRLTVT.

V and J are TRBV6-1 and TRBJ2-7; weak D call: TRBD1 (6 bases). The CDR3 loop spans 16 amino acids. The V gene lost 4 bases and the J gene lost 4 bases, with 20 bases spanning the gap. Per germline, CDR1 MNHNS and CDR2 SASEGT. CDR3 coding DNA: TGTGCCAGCAGTGGCCGCCTGGGACAAGTCACTTACGAGCAGTACTTC. Its protein is CASSGRLGQVTYEQYF.

V is TRBV5-5 and J is TRBJ2-3; TRBD1 is a possible D gene (6 bases). The CDR3 sequence is 15 residues long. Germline CDR1 and CDR2: SGHKS and YYEKEE (reference sequence). The ends were cut back, 0 bases at V and 2 bases at J, with 10 bases in the middle. CDR3 sequence (DNA): TGTGCCAGCAGCTTGGGGGACATCGACACAGATACGCAGTATTTT. Its protein is CASSLGDIDTDTQYF.